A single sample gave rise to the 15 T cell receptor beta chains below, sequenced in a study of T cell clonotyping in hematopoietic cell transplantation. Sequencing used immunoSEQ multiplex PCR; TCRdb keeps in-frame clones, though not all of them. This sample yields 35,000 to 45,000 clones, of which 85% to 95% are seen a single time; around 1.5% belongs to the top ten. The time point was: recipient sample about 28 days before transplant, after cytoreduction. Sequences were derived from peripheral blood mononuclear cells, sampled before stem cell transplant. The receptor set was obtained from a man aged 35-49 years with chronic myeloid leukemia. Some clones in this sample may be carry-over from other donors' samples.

CDR3 nucleotides: TGTGCCAGCAGCTTTGGGGGGGGCGGTGGAGAGACCCAGTACTTC. Protein product: CASSFGGGGGETQYF. This chain links TRBV7-2 with TRBJ2-5; D might be TRBD2 (7 bases). CDR1 and CDR2 (germline): SGHTA, FQGNSA. CDR3 size: 15 residues. Trimming took 3 bases from V and 4 from J, leaving 15 bases between them.

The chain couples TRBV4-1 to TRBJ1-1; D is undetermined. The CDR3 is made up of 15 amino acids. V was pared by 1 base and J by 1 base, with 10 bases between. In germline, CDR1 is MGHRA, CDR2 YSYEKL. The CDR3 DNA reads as TGCGCCAGCAGCCAAGGGGTCATCTCGAACACTGAAGCTTTCTTT. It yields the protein CASSQGVISNTEAFF.

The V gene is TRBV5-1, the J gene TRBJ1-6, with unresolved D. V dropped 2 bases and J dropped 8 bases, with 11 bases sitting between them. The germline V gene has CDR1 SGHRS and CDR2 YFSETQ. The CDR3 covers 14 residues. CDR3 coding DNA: TGCGCCAGCAGCTTAGGGTCGGTTGATTCACCCCTCCACTTT. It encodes CASSLGSVDSPLHF. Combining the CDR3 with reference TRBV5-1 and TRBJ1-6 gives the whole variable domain KAGVTQTPRYLIKTRGQQVTLSCSPISGHRSVSWYQQTPGQGLQFLFEYFSETQRNKGNFPGRFSGRQFSNSRSEMNVSTLELGDSALYLCASSLGSVDSPLHFGNGTRLTVT.

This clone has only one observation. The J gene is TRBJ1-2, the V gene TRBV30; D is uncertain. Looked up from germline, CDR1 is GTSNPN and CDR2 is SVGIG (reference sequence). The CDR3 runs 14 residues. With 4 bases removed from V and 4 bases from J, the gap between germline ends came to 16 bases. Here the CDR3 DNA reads TGTGCCTGGACCCTGGGGAGTCCACTCTATGGCTACACCTTC. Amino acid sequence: CAWTLGSPLYGYTF.

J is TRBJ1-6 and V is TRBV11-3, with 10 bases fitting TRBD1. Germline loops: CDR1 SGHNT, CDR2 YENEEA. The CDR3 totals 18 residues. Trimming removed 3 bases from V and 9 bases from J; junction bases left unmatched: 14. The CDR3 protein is CASSFSSGVGTGASPLHF. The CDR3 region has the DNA TGTGCCAGCAGCTTTTCTTCTGGGGTGGGGACAGGGGCTTCACCCCTCCACTTT.

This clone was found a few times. Here the CDR3 DNA reads TGTGCCACCGGACAGGAGTCCTACAATGAGCAGTTCTTC. This translates into CATGQESYNEQFF. The chain recombines TRBV11-3 with TRBJ2-1; TRBD1 agrees at 7 bases. CDR1 SGHNT and CDR2 YENEEA come from the germline V gene. The V and J ends lost 10 bases and 1 base, in that order; junction bases with no gene match: 4. This CDR3 region has 13 residues.

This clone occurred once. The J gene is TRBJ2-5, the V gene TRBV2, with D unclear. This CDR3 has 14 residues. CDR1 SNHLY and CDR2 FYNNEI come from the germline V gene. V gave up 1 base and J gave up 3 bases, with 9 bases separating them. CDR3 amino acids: CASSEEAGKETQYF. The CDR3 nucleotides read TGTGCCAGCAGTGAAGAGGCAGGTAAAGAGACCCAGTACTTC.

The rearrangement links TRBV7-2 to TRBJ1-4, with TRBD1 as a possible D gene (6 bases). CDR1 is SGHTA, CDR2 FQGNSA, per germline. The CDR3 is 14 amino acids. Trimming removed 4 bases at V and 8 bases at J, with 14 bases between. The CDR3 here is CASSSGGLYEKLFF. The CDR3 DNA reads TGTGCCAGCAGCTCGGGGGGGCTATACGAAAAACTGTTTTTT.

The CDR3 sequence is CASSRGVGELFF. The CDR3 bases are TGCGCCAGCAGCAGGGGGGTCGGGGAGCTGTTTTTT. The chain employs TRBV4-1 and TRBJ2-2, with D perhaps TRBD1 or TRBD2 (6 bases each). Germline values: CDR1 MGHRA, CDR2 YSYEKL. V lost 5 bases and J lost 7, with 8 bases in between. This CDR3 is built from 12 residues.

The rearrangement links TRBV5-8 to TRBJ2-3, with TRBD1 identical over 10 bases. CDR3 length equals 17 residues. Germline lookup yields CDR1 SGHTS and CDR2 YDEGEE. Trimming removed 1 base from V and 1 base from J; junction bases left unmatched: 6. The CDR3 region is CASSLRQGAGGTDTQYF. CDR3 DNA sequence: TGTGCCAGCAGCTTGAGACAGGGGGCCGGTGGCACAGATACGCAGTATTTT. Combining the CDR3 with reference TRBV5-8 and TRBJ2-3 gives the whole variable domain EAGVTQSPTHLIKTRGQQATLRCSPISGHTSVYWYQQALGLGLQFLLWYDEGEERNRGNFPPRFSGRQFPNYSSELNVNALELEDSALYLCASSLRQGAGGTDTQYFGPGTRLTVL.

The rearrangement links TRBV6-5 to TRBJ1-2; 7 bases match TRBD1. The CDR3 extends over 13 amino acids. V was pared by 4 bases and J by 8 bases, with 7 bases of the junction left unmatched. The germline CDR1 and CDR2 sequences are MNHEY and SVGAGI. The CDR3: CASSWGQRDGYTF. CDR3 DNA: TGTGCCAGCAGTTGGGGACAGAGGGACGGCTACACCTTC.

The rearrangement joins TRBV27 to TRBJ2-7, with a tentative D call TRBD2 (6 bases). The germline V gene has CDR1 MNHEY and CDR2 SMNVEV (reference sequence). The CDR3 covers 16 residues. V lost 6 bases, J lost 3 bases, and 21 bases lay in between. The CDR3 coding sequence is TGTGCCAGCAGCACCCGCCGTGGGACTGCAAGCTACGAGCAGTACTTC. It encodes CASSTRRGTASYEQYF.

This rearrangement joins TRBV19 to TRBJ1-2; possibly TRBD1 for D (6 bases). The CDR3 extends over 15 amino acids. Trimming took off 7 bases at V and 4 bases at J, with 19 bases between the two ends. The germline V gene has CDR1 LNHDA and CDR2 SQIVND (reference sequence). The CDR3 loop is CASTSGGGILYGYTF. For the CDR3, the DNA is TGTGCCAGTACCTCCGGAGGGGGGATTCTCTATGGCTACACCTTC.

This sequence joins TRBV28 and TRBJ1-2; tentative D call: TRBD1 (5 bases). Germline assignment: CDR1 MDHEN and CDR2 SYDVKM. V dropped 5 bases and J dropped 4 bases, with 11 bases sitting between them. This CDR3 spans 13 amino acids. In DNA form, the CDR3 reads TGTGCCAGCAGTCTGACAGTTTCCTATGGCTACACCTTC. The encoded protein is CASSLTVSYGYTF.

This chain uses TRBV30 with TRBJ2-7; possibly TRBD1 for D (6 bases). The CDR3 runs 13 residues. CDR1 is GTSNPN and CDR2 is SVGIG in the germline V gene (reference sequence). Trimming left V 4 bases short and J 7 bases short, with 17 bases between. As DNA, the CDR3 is TGTGCCTGGAACAGGGAGTTAGTGAGGGAGCAGTACTTC. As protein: CAWNRELVREQYF.